What follows are 25 T cell receptor beta chains derived from one specimen sequenced in a study of cytomegalovirus exposure and HLA in healthy donors (dated by TCRdb to the late 2010s). The library was built by means of the immunoSEQ multiplex PCR assay. The multiplex PCR relied on a mix of 60 forward primers for TCR Vbeta segments and 13 reverse primers for TCR Jbeta segments. In its TCRdb copy, this immuneACCESS table keeps in-frame sequences only and misses some clones. Where compared with another copy, unresolved V genes explain less than half of these, and the others have no known cause. The sample data list about 200,000 clones, and 65% to 85% of these were observed just once. 2.9% of the sample is taken by the ten largest. Sequencing input: PBMCs. Receptor source: a woman in her 30s in good health and CMV-seronegative.

This clone has more than one count but fewer than ten. The chain is built from TRBV2 and TRBJ1-4; no firm D call. Trimming shortened V by 4 bases and J by 7 bases, and 7 bases separated the two germline ends. Germline V gene lookup returns CDR1 SNHLY and CDR2 FYNNEI. The CDR3 sequence is 12 residues long. CDR3 nucleotide sequence: TGTGCCAGCAGTGCAAACGGTGAAAAACTGTTTTTT. This gives the protein CASSANGEKLFF.

The chain carries TRBV7-6 and TRBJ1-1; TRBD1 agrees at 7 bases. Germline CDR1 SGHVS, CDR2 FNYEAQ. The CDR3 length is 15 residues. The V and J ends lost 3 bases and 1 base, in that order; junction bases with no gene match: 5. In nucleotides, the CDR3 is TGTGCCAGCAGCTTGGAAGGGGGCGCGAACACTGAAGCTTTCTTT. Protein sequence: CASSLEGGANTEAFF. Supplemented by reference TRBV7-6 and TRBJ1-1, the full variable domain reads GAGVSQSPRYKVTKRGQDVALRCDPISGHVSLYWYRQALGQGPEFLTYFNYEAQQDKSGLPNDRFSAERPEGSISTLTIQRTEQRDSAMYRCASSLEGGANTEAFFGQGTRLTVV.

V usage is TRBV12-2 and J usage is TRBJ2-3; the D call TRBD2 from the table was never checked on the DNA. TRBV12-2 is shown as a pseudogene. The CDR3 is 16 amino acids. The CDR3 sequence is CASRLGDSSWIDTQYF. DNA for the CDR3: TGTGCAAGTCGCTTAGGGGACTCGAGTTGGATAGATACGCAGTATTTT.

The chain combines TRBV25-1 with TRBJ2-1; D not certain. Germline V gene sequence: CDR1 MGHDK, CDR2 SYGVNS. Trimming took 5 bases from V and 0 from J, leaving 5 bases between them. This CDR3 spans 13 amino acids. This chain's CDR3 is CASSLSSYNEQFF. As DNA, the CDR3 is TGTGCCAGCAGTTTGAGCTCCTACAATGAGCAGTTCTTC. Variable domain in full (rest from reference TRBV25-1 and TRBJ2-1): EADIYQTPRYLVIGTGKKITLECSQTMGHDKMYWYQQDPGMELHLIHYSYGVNSTEKGDLSSESTVSRIRTEHFPLTLESARPSHTSQYLCASSLSSYNEQFFGPGTRLTVL.

This chain connects TRBV10-3 to TRBJ2-5, with D possibly matching TRBD2 (6 bases). The J call may not be correct, given that the DNA end is closer to TRBJ2-7. The CDR3 sequence is 14 residues long. Germline values: CDR1 ENHRY, CDR2 SYGVKD. In DNA form, the CDR3 reads TGTGCCATCAGTGGTTACGGGGGTTCCTACGAGCAGTACTTC. Translated, it gives CAISGYGGSYEQYF.

The rearrangement joins TRBV6-1 to TRBJ1-1, with D possibly TRBD1 on 6 matching bases. This CDR3 is built from 14 residues. V lost 4 bases, J lost 4 bases, and 13 bases lay in between. Per germline, CDR1 MNHNS and CDR2 SASEGT. The CDR3 is CASSVSSGATEAFF. CDR3 sequence (DNA): TGTGCCAGCAGTGTCTCCTCAGGGGCCACTGAAGCTTTCTTT.

About this clone itself: A read error may produce the germline difference seen at one junction end. The chain joins TRBV29-1 to TRBJ1-2, with D hard to call. CDR1 and CDR2 from the germline V gene are SQVTM and ANQGSEA. This CDR3 has 15 residues. In DNA form, the CDR3 reads TGCAGCGTTGAAGACGGAGGAGGCGGGTTCTATGGCTACCCCTTC. This sequence encodes CSVEDGGGGFYGYPF. The complete variable domain, with remaining parts taken from reference TRBV29-1 and TRBJ1-2, reads SAVISQKPSRDICQRGTSLTIQCQVDSQVTMMFWYRQQPGQSLTLIATANQGSEATYESGFVIDKFPISRPNLTFSTLTVSNMSPEDSSIYLCSVEDGGGGFYGYPFGSGTRLTVV.

J is TRBJ1-4 and V is TRBV27; unclear D gene. Per germline, CDR1 MNHEY and CDR2 SMNVEV (reference sequence). This CDR3 contains 14 residues. With 5 bases removed from V and 8 bases from J, the gap between germline ends came to 15 bases. CDR3 region: CASSPVGSREKLFF. In DNA form, the CDR3 reads TGTGCCAGCAGTCCGGTCGGGAGTCGGGAAAAACTGTTTTTT.

The chain combines TRBV28 with TRBJ1-5; D possibly corresponds to TRBD1 (5 bases). This CDR3 has 16 amino acids. Germline V gene lookup returns CDR1 MDHEN and CDR2 SYDVKM. V lost 3 bases and J 0 bases, leaving 12 bases between the germline ends. In DNA form, the CDR3 reads TGTGCCAGCAGTTTCGGGGGGTTTACTAGCAATCAGCCCCAGCATTTT. Amino acid sequence: CASSFGGFTSNQPQHF.

V gene TRBV5-1 combines with J gene TRBJ2-4; unclear D gene. V was cut by 0 bases and J by 0 bases, with 13 bases left in between. The CDR3 runs 17 residues. Germline V gene sequence: CDR1 SGHRS, CDR2 YFSETQ. CDR3 nucleotides: TGCGCCAGCAGCTTGGCCCGGCAGGAACTAGCCAAAAACATTCAGTACTTC. It translates to CASSLARQELAKNIQYF.

V gene TRBV4-1 combines with J gene TRBJ2-3; D is ambiguous. V dropped 4 bases and J dropped 1 base, with 9 bases sitting between them. Per the germline V gene, CDR1 is MGHRA and CDR2 is YSYEKL. The CDR3 has 14 amino acids. In DNA form, the CDR3 reads TGCGCCAGCAGCCCTATCCTCCGCACAGATACGCAGTATTTT. Residues: CASSPILRTDTQYF.

The rearrangement links TRBV5-1 to TRBJ1-4; 7 bases align to TRBD1. Trimming removed 4 bases from V and 3 bases from J; junction bases left unmatched: 6. The CDR3 is 15 residues long. Per the germline V gene, CDR1 is SGHRS and CDR2 is YFSETQ. The CDR3 here is CASSPRQGANEKLFF. The CDR3 DNA is TGCGCCAGCAGCCCCCGACAGGGAGCTAATGAAAAACTGTTTTTT.

This clone was picked up one time. The chain recombines TRBV6-5 with TRBJ1-2, with D tentatively TRBD1 (6 bases). Germline values: CDR1 MNHEY, CDR2 SVGAGI. This CDR3 is built from 14 residues. The V end was cut by 2 bases, the J end by 4 bases, with 11 bases between. The CDR3: CASSYGRGRYGYTF. The CDR3 DNA reads as TGTGCCAGCAGTTACGGCAGGGGTCGCTATGGCTACACCTTC.

V and J are TRBV7-9 and TRBJ2-5; 9 bases map to TRBD1. With the DNA end fitting TRBJ2-7 better, the J assignment may be wrong. This CDR3 region has 16 residues. From germline, CDR1 is SEHNR and CDR2 FQNEAQ (reference sequence). CDR3 coding DNA: TGTGCCAGCAGCTCCCTTTCCCGGGACAGGGTCTACGAGCAGTACTTC. Its protein product is CASSSLSRDRVYEQYF.

The V and J genes are TRBV27 and TRBJ1-5; TRBD1 matches at 9 bases. Looked up from germline, CDR1 is MNHEY and CDR2 is SMNVEV (reference sequence). The CDR3 covers 15 residues. Trimming took 2 bases from V and 1 from J; bases not matched to a gene: 0. The CDR3 DNA is TGTGCCAGCAGTTTAGGGACAGGGAGCAATCAGCCCCAGCATTTT. Translating gives CASSLGTGSNQPQHF.

This chain joins TRBV27 and TRBJ2-1; TRBD2 matches at 14 bases. Per germline, CDR1 MNHEY and CDR2 SMNVEV (reference sequence). With V trimmed by 5 bases and J by 5 bases, 5 bases remained unmatched. The CDR3 totals 16 residues. The CDR3 DNA reads as TGTGCCAGCAGTCTAGGGACTAGCGGGGGAGACAATGAGCAGTTCTTC. The encoded protein is CASSLGTSGGDNEQFF.

V gene TRBV5-8 combines with J gene TRBJ1-2, with TRBD1 matching over 7 bases. The germline V gene encodes CDR1 SGHTS and CDR2 YDEGEE. V gave up 6 bases and J gave up 12 bases; unmatched junction bases: 11. The CDR3 is made up of 12 amino acids. This CDR3 is CASNDWQGEDTF. The CDR3 DNA is TGTGCCAGCAACGATTGGCAGGGGGAAGACACCTTC.

The chain combines TRBV10-1 with TRBJ1-5; TRBD1 is a possible D gene (5 bases). V lost 6 bases to trimming and J lost 3 bases, with 9 bases between them. Germline-derived CDR1 and CDR2 are WNHNN and SYGVQD (reference sequence). The CDR3 sequence is 13 residues long. CDR3 region: CASRSGSNQPQHF. In DNA, the CDR3 is TGCGCCAGCAGGTCAGGGTCCAATCAGCCCCAGCATTTT.

This chain links TRBV28 with TRBJ2-4, with TRBD2 identical over 13 bases. Trimming took 6 bases from V and 8 from J; bases not matched to a gene: 10. Germline V gene sequence: CDR1 MDHEN, CDR2 SYDVKM. This CDR3 comprises 16 residues. CDR3 residues: CASRILAGGPSHIQYF. The CDR3 DNA follows: TGTGCCAGCAGGATACTAGCGGGAGGGCCCTCCCACATTCAGTACTTC.

Comments on this clone: One end of the junction fails to match germline, which may point to a read error. The chain is built from TRBV13 and TRBJ1-2; 8 bases are shared with TRBD1. The germline V gene encodes CDR1 PRHDT and CDR2 FYEKMQ (reference sequence). This CDR3 is built from 14 residues. This chain's CDR3 is CASSDRGRSYGYPF. In nucleotides, the CDR3 is TGTGCCAGCAGCGACAGGGGCCGGAGCTATGGCTACCCCTTC.

The rearrangement links TRBV27 to TRBJ2-7, with 8 bases lining up with TRBD2. Per germline, CDR1 MNHEY and CDR2 SMNVEV (reference sequence). J gave up 7 bases and V 2 bases, and 7 bases lay outside the gene matches. The CDR3 totals 14 residues. CDR3 in amino acids: CASSLIRGGREQYF. CDR3 DNA: TGTGCCAGCAGTTTAATTCGGGGGGGGCGAGAGCAGTACTTC.

This sequence joins TRBV4-2 and TRBJ2-2; 13 nucleotides match TRBD2. The CDR3 contains 18 residues. Trimming at V came to 3 bases and at J to 2 bases, leaving 6 bases not matched to a gene. Per germline, CDR1 LGHNA and CDR2 YNFKEQ. The CDR3 sequence: CASSHPWTSGSNTGELFF. Written as DNA, the CDR3 is TGTGCCAGCAGCCACCCCTGGACTAGCGGGAGTAACACCGGGGAGCTGTTTTTT.

The table lists this clone with a few counts. The rearrangement uses TRBV5-1 and TRBJ1-2, with D perhaps matching TRBD1 (6 bases). The germline V gene has CDR1 SGHRS and CDR2 YFSETQ. V gave up 6 bases and J gave up 7 bases, with 22 bases separating them. CDR3 size: 15 residues. This CDR3 is CASTPRGGREPGYTF. The CDR3 DNA is TGCGCCAGCACCCCTCGAGGGGGAAGGGAGCCTGGCTACACCTTC.

This clone was detected a few times. The V and J genes are TRBV6-5 and TRBJ1-2; D might be TRBD1 (6 bases). The CDR3 is 15 residues long. The germline V and J ends were trimmed by 3 bases and 7 bases, with 18 bases remaining between them. Looked up from germline, CDR1 is MNHEY and CDR2 is SVGAGI. DNA of the CDR3: TGTGCCAGCAGTTATGCTCTGGACAGTCTAGGTGGCTACACCTTC. It yields the protein CASSYALDSLGGYTF.

V gene TRBV6-1 combines with J gene TRBJ2-7, with unresolved D. Trimming removed 4 bases at V and 4 bases at J, with 17 bases between. The CDR3 has 15 amino acids. The germline CDR1 and CDR2 sequences are MNHNS and SASEGT. The CDR3 DNA sequence: TGTGCCAGCAGTGTCCTCTTTCTAGTTTTGTACGAGCAGTACTTC. Its translation is CASSVLFLVLYEQYF.